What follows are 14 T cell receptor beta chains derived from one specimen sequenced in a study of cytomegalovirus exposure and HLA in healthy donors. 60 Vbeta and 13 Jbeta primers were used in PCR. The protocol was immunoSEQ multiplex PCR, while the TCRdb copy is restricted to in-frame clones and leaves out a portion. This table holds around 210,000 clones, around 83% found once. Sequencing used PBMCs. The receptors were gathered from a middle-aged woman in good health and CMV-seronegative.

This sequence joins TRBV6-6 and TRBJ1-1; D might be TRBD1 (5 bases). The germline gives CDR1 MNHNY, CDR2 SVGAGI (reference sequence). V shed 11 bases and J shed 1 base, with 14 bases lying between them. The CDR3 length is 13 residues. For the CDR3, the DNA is TGTGCCTCCGAGTGGGGGGGGAACACTGAAGCTTTCTTT. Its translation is CASEWGGNTEAFF.

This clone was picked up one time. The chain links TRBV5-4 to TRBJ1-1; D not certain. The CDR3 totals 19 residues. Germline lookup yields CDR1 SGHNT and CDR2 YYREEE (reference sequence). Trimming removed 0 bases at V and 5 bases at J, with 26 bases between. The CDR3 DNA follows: TGTGCCAGCAGCTTGGGGGCCTCAGTCGGGTGGGCCCCGGGGACTGAAGCTTTCTTT. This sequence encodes CASSLGASVGWAPGTEAFF.

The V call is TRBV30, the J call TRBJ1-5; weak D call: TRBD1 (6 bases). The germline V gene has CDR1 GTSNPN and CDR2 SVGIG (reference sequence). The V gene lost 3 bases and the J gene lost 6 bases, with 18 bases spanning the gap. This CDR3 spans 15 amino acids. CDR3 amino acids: CAWREPAGESQPQHF. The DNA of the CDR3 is TGTGCCTGGAGGGAACCAGCAGGGGAAAGTCAGCCCCAGCATTTT.

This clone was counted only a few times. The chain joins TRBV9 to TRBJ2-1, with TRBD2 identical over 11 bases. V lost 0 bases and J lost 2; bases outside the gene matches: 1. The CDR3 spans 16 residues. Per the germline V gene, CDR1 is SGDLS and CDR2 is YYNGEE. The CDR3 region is CASSVDSGRAYNEQFF. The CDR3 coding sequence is TGTGCCAGCAGCGTAGATAGCGGGAGGGCCTACAATGAGCAGTTCTTC.

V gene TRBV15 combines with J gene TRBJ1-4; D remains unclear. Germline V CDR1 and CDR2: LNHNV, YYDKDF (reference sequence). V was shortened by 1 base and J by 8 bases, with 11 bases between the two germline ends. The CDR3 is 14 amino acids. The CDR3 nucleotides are TGTGCCACCAGCAGAGCTTTCAGTTGGGAAAAACTGTTTTTT. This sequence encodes CATSRAFSWEKLFF.

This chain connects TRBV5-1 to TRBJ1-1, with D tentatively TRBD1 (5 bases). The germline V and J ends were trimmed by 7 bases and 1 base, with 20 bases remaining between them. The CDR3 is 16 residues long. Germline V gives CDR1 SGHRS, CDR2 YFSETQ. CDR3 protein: CASYPRAQGTNTEAFF. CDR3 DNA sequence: TGCGCCAGCTACCCCCGGGCCCAGGGAACGAACACTGAAGCTTTCTTT.

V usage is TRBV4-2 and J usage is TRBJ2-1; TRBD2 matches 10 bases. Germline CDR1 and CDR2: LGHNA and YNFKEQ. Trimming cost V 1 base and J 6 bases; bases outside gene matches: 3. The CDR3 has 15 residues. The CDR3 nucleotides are TGTGCCAGCAGCCAAGCTAGCGGGAGCTTCAATGAGCAGTTCTTC. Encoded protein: CASSQASGSFNEQFF.

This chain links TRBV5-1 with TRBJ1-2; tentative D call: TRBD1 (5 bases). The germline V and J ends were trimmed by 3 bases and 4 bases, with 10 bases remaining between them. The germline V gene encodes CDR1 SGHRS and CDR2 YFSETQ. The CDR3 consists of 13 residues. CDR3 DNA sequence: TGCGCCAGCAGCTCGGGGGGGATCTATGGCTACACCTTC. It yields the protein CASSSGGIYGYTF.

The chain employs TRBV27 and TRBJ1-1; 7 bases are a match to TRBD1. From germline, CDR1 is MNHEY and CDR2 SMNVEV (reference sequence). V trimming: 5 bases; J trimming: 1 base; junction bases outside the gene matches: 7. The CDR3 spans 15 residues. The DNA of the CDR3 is TGTGCCAGCAGTCCAGGGACAGTTAAGAACACTGAAGCTTTCTTT. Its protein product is CASSPGTVKNTEAFF.

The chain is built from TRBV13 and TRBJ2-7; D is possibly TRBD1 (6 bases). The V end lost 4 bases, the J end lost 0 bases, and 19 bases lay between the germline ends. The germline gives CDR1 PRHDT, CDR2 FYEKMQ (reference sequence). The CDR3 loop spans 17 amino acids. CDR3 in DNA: TGTGCCAGCAGCTCCTCCCAGACAGGTAGGAGCTCCTACGAGCAGTACTTC. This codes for CASSSSQTGRSSYEQYF.

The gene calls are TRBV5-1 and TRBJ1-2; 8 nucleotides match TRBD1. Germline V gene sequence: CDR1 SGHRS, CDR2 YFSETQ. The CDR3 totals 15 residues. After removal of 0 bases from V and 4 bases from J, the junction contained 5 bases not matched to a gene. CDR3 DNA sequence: TGCGCCAGCAGCTTGGGAGACAGGGGCACCTATGGCTACACCTTC. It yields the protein CASSLGDRGTYGYTF.

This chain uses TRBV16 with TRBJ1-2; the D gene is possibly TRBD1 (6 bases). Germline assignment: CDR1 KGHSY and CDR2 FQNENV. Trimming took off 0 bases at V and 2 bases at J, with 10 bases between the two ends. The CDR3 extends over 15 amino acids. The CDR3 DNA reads TGTGCCAGCAGCCAATCGCACACAGGGAACTATGGCTACACCTTC. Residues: CASSQSHTGNYGYTF.

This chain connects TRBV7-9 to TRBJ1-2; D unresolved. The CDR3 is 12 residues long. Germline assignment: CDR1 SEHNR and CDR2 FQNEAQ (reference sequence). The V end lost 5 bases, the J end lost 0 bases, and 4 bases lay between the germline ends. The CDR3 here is CASSPTNYGYTF. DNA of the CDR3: TGTGCCAGCAGCCCAACTAACTATGGCTACACCTTC.

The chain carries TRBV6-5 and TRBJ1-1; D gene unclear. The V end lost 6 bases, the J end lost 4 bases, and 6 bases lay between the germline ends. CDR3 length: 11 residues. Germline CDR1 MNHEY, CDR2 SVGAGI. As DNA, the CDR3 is TGTGCCAGCAGGGCCCCCACTGAAGCTTTCTTT. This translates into CASRAPTEAFF.